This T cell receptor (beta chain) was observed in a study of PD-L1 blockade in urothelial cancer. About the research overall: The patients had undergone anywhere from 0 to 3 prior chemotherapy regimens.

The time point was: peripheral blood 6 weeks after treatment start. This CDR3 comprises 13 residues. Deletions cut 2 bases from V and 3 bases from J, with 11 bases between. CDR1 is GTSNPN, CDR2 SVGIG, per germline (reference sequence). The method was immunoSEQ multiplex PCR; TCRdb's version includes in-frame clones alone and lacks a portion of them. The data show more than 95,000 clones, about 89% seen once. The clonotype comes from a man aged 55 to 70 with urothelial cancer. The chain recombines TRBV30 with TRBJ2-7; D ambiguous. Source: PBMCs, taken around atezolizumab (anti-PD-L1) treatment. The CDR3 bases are TGTGCCTGGAGTCTTTCCGTACTCTACGAGCAGTACTTC. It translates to CAWSLSVLYEQYF. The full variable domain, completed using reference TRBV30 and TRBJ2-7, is SQTIHQWPATLVQPVGSPLSLECTVEGTSNPNLYWYRQAAGRGLQLLFYSVGIGQISSEVPQNLSASRPQDRQFILSSKKLLLSDSGFYLCAWSLSVLYEQYFGPGTRLTVT.